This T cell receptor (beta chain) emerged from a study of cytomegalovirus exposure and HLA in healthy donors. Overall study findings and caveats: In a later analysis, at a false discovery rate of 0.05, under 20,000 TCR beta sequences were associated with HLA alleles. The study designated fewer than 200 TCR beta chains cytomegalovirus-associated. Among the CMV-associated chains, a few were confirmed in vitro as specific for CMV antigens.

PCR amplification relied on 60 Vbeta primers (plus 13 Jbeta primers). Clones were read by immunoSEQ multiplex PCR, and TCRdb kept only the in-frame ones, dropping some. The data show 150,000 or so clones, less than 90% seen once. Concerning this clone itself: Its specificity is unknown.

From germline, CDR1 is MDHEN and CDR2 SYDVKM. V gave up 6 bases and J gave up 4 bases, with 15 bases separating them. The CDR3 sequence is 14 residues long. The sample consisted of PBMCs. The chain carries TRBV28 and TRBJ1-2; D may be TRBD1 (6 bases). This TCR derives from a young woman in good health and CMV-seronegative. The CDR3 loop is CASSPDRSGYGYTF. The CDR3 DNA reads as TGTGCCAGCAGCCCCGACAGGAGTGGCTATGGCTACACCTTC.